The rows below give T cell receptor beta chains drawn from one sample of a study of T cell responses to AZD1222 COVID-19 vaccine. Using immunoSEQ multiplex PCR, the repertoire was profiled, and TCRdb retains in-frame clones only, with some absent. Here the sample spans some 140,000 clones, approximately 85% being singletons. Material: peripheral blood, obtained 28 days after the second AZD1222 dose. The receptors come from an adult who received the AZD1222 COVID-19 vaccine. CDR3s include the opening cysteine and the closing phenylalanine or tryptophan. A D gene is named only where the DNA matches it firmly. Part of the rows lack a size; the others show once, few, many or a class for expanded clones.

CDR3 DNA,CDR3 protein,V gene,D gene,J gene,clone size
TGTGCCAGCAGTGACGGGACTAGCGGGGACACAGATACGCAGTATTTT,CASSDGTSGDTDTQYF,TRBV6-4,TRBD2,TRBJ2-3,few
TGTGCCAGCAGTCTTTGGGGGACGAACACTGAAGCTTTCTTT,CASSLWGTNTEAFF,TRBV6-5,NA,TRBJ1-1,NA
TGTGCCAGCAGCTTAGAAACAGGGGGCTTCACCGGGGAGCTGTTTTTT,CASSLETGGFTGELFF,TRBV7-6,TRBD1,TRBJ2-2,NA
TGTGCCAGCAGCTTATGCATCCCACTGACCGGCCTCAAGTATGGCTACACCTTC,CASSLCIPLTGLKYGYTF,TRBV7-6,NA,TRBJ1-2,NA
TGCGCCAGCAGCTTTGTTGGACTTCAAGAGACCCAGTACTTC,CASSFVGLQETQYF,TRBV5-1,NA,TRBJ2-5,NA
TGTGCCAGCAGCTTAGATGGGGCCGGGGCCTACAATGAGCAGTTCTTC,CASSLDGAGAYNEQFF,TRBV11-3,NA,TRBJ2-1,NA
TGTGCCAGCAGCTTAGGCACAACTCGTCCGAACACTGAAGCTTTCTTT,CASSLGTTRPNTEAFF,TRBV7-9,NA,TRBJ1-1,NA
TGTGCCAGCAGTGAGCAACTAGCGGGAGGATTTGAGACCCAGTACTTC,CASSEQLAGGFETQYF,TRBV6-1,TRBD2,TRBJ2-5,NA
TGCGCCAGCAAACCCGGACAGCTTCAGTCCTACGAGCAGTACTTC,CASKPGQLQSYEQYF,TRBV5-1,NA,TRBJ2-7,NA
TGTGCCAGCCGAGCTCAGGTTAACACTGAAGCTTTCTTT,CASRAQVNTEAFF,TRBV7-3,NA,TRBJ1-1,once
TGTGCCAGCAGCCCAAGACAGATGAACACTGAAGCTTTCTTT,CASSPRQMNTEAFF,TRBV5-8,NA,TRBJ1-1,NA
TGTGCCAGTAGTGAGAGGGCGGGAGAGGCCTACAATGAGCAGTTCTTC,CASSERAGEAYNEQFF,TRBV19,TRBD2,TRBJ2-1,NA
TGTGCCAGCAGCTCCTGGGAGACAGATGAAGCTTTCTTT,CASSSWETDEAFF,TRBV27,NA,TRBJ1-1,NA
TGTGCCAGCAGCTTGGGTTCGGGGGAGACTGAAGCTTTCTTT,CASSLGSGETEAFF,TRBV7-9,NA,TRBJ1-1,NA
TGCGTGGTTAGGGGTCCGACTAATGAAAAACTGTTTTTT,CVVRGPTNEKLFF,TRBV5-8,NA,TRBJ1-4,NA
TGCGCCAGCAGCTTGGAGGGGGGAGTAAACACTGAAGCTTTCTTT,CASSLEGGVNTEAFF,TRBV5-1,NA,TRBJ1-1,NA
TGTGCCAGCAGTGCGACCGACAGGCACAATTCACCCCTCCACTTT,CASSATDRHNSPLHF,TRBV6-4,NA,TRBJ1-6,NA
TGTGCCAGCAGTCCTCTGACTGGTGAAAAACTGTTTTTT,CASSPLTGEKLFF,TRBV6-5,NA,TRBJ1-4,NA